The subject of this entry is one T cell receptor (beta chain). Relative to the germline gene, one junction end is altered; a read error may explain this. The sample belongs to a study of blood T cell repertoires in COVID-19. Across the study: T cells, B-cell-depleted T cells, or PBMCs provided the cDNA or gDNA that served as material.

The protocol was immunoSEQ multiplex PCR, while the TCRdb copy is restricted to in-frame clones and leaves out a portion. The table lists around 400,000 clones, nearly 90% of them singletons. Germline V lookup: CDR1 SGHAT, CDR2 FQNNGV. This CDR3 has 14 amino acids. V gene TRBV11-2 combines with J gene TRBJ2-7, with 7 bases fitting TRBD2. This TCR derives from a woman aged 18-29 years who had been exposed to COVID-19. The sample comprised PBMCs or T cells enriched from blood (not recorded which). The CDR3 DNA is TGTGCCAGCAGCTTAACGAGTCGGCTAGCGGAGGAGTGCTTC. It codes for CASSLTSRLAEECF. The complete variable domain, with remaining parts taken from reference TRBV11-2 and TRBJ2-7, reads EAGVAQSPRYKIIEKRQSVAFWCNPISGHATLYWYQQILGQGPKLLIQFQNNGVVDDSQLPKDRFSAERLKGVDSTLKIQPAKLEDSAVYLCASSLTSRLAEECFGPGTRLTVT.